Following are 22 T cell receptor beta chains from one sample sequenced in a study of T cell changes during pregnancy in multiple sclerosis. Method: immunoSEQ multiplex PCR; TCRdb's copy keeps in-frame clones and lacks some. Of around 69,000 clones detected, 80% to 95% appear once; the ten largest clones hold 2.3%. The input for sequencing was peripheral blood, taken in the first trimester of pregnancy. The receptors originated from a female donor with multiple sclerosis, enrolled in a pregnancy study.

V and J are TRBV27 and TRBJ1-4; D possibly corresponds to TRBD1 (5 bases). Germline lookup yields CDR1 MNHEY and CDR2 SMNVEV (reference sequence). The CDR3 contains 15 residues. The V end was cut by 1 base, the J end by 5 bases, with 11 bases between. In nucleotides, the CDR3 is TGTGCCAGCAGTTTATTAGGTGGGGCGAATGAAAAACTGTTTTTT. Its protein is CASSLLGGANEKLFF.

The table lists this clone with a count of one. J is TRBJ2-2 and V is TRBV6-6; D may be TRBD1 (7 bases). The CDR3 is 15 amino acids. Germline CDR1 MNHNY, CDR2 SVGAGI (reference sequence). Trimming removed 6 bases from V and 2 bases from J, with 13 bases in between. This CDR3 is CASSRGTDNTGELFF. As DNA, the CDR3 is TGTGCCAGCAGCCGGGGGACAGATAACACCGGGGAGCTGTTTTTT.

The chain links TRBV30 to TRBJ2-7, with TRBD2 matching 11 bases. J lost 3 bases, V lost 3 bases, and 10 bases had no gene match. Germline V gives CDR1 GTSNPN, CDR2 SVGIG (reference sequence). CDR3 length equals 16 residues. The CDR3, as DNA: TGTGCCTGGAGGGATATACTAGCGGGAGACTTCTACGAGCAGTACTTC. It encodes CAWRDILAGDFYEQYF.

The chain links TRBV6-5 to TRBJ2-3; D gene uncertain. Germline CDR1 MNHEY, CDR2 SVGAGI. V lost 7 bases and J lost 2, with 13 bases in between. The CDR3 extends over 14 amino acids. The CDR3 DNA reads as TGTGCCAGCAAACCAAGAACAGTCACAGATACGCAGTATTTT. Its protein is CASKPRTVTDTQYF.

The count of this clone is one. The genes are TRBV7-9 and TRBJ2-3; D possibly corresponds to TRBD2 (6 bases). Looked up from germline, CDR1 is SEHNR and CDR2 is FQNEAQ (reference sequence). The CDR3 has 15 residues. V was cut by 1 base and J by 2 bases, with 10 bases left in between. The CDR3 DNA reads as TGTGCCAGCAGCTTAGGTGGGGGGAACACAGATACGCAGTATTTT. Translated, it gives CASSLGGGNTDTQYF.

The CDR3 protein is CASSPTGVEQYF. The CDR3 DNA follows: TGTGCCAGCAGCCCGACAGGGGTCGAGCAGTACTTC. The chain links TRBV9 to TRBJ2-7; 8 nucleotides agree with TRBD1. This CDR3 has 12 amino acids. Trimming at V came to 4 bases and at J to 6 bases, leaving 3 bases not matched to a gene. Looked up from germline, CDR1 is SGDLS and CDR2 is YYNGEE.

V and J are TRBV2 and TRBJ1-2; the match to TRBD1 covers 8 bases. Germline loops: CDR1 SNHLY, CDR2 FYNNEI. This CDR3 is 10 amino acids long. The V and J ends lost 3 bases and 13 bases, in that order; junction bases with no gene match: 1. As DNA, the CDR3 is TGTGCCAGCAGTGACACAGGGGGCACCTTC. This gives the protein CASSDTGGTF.

This chain joins TRBV14 and TRBJ2-5; 8 bases are shared with TRBD1. J was trimmed by 6 bases and V by 1 base; bases with no gene match: 7. The CDR3 spans 15 residues. The germline gives CDR1 SGHDN, CDR2 FVKESK. CDR3 amino acids: CASSQVQGARQTQYF. The CDR3 DNA reads as TGTGCCAGCAGCCAAGTGCAGGGGGCCCGGCAGACCCAGTACTTC.

V usage is TRBV19 and J usage is TRBJ1-2; possible D gene TRBD1, 5 bases. Deletions cut 11 bases from V and 8 bases from J, with 27 bases between. The length of the CDR3 is 15 residues. Germline V gene data show CDR1 as LNHDA and CDR2 as SQIVND (reference sequence). The CDR3 is CAAEGPRAGGWGYTF. DNA of the CDR3: TGTGCCGCCGAAGGCCCCAGGGCGGGGGGTTGGGGCTACACCTTC.

V usage is TRBV5-1 and J usage is TRBJ1-4; D gene uncertain. Looked up from germline, CDR1 is SGHRS and CDR2 is YFSETQ. Trimming shortened V by 0 bases and J by 0 bases, and 9 bases separated the two germline ends. The CDR3 is made up of 16 amino acids. The CDR3 sequence is CASSLARGSTNEKLFF. In DNA, the CDR3 is TGCGCCAGCAGCTTGGCCCGGGGATCAACTAATGAAAAACTGTTTTTT.

The CDR3: CASSQEGNRNNSPLHF. The CDR3 region has the DNA TGCGCCAGCAGCCAAGAGGGAAACAGGAATAATTCACCCCTCCACTTT. The rearrangement uses TRBV4-3 and TRBJ1-6, with a possible D match to TRBD1 (5 bases). V shed 0 bases and J shed 5 bases, with 11 bases lying between them. The germline gives CDR1 LGHNA, CDR2 YSLEER. CDR3 length equals 16 residues.

The gene calls are TRBV28 and TRBJ2-3; 13 bases fit TRBD2. This CDR3 contains 16 residues. V trimming: 5 bases; J trimming: 5 bases; junction bases outside the gene matches: 7. Germline loops: CDR1 MDHEN, CDR2 SYDVKM. Here the CDR3 reads CASSVGLAGARDTQYF. CDR3 DNA: TGTGCCAGCAGTGTCGGACTAGCGGGAGCTCGAGATACGCAGTATTTT.

The chain carries TRBV4-1 and TRBJ2-3; D remains unclear. Germline lookup yields CDR1 MGHRA and CDR2 YSYEKL. This CDR3 has 14 amino acids. V lost 2 bases and J 5 bases, leaving 11 bases between the germline ends. The CDR3 coding sequence is TGCGCCAGCAGCCAATCACAGACACTAGATACGCAGTATTTT. The encoded protein is CASSQSQTLDTQYF.

The chain combines TRBV29-1 with TRBJ1-3; no firm D call. V was cut by 6 bases and J by 0 bases, with 9 bases left in between. Germline V gene sequence: CDR1 SQVTM, CDR2 ANQGSEA. The CDR3 runs to 13 residues. The CDR3 loop is CSVWANSGNTIYF. The CDR3 nucleotides read TGCAGCGTGTGGGCCAACTCTGGAAACACCATATATTTT.

The chain combines TRBV5-1 with TRBJ1-2, with D uncertain. From germline, CDR1 is SGHRS and CDR2 YFSETQ. The CDR3 extends over 12 amino acids. V was trimmed by 1 base and J by 5 bases, leaving 6 bases between them. The CDR3: CASSLPAYGYTF. The CDR3 DNA reads TGCGCCAGCAGCTTGCCAGCGTATGGCTACACCTTC.

This rearrangement joins TRBV6-1 to TRBJ2-2; 7 nucleotides match TRBD2. Trimming cost V 6 bases and J 6 bases; bases outside gene matches: 10. This CDR3 comprises 15 residues. Per the germline V gene, CDR1 is MNHNS and CDR2 is SASEGT. CDR3: CASSDGLGGSGELFF. The CDR3 DNA reads TGTGCCAGCAGCGACGGACTAGGAGGGTCCGGGGAGCTGTTTTTT.

V is TRBV4-3 and J is TRBJ2-7, with 8 bases that match TRBD2. CDR3 length: 19 amino acids. V lost 0 bases and J lost 1; bases outside the gene matches: 14. Germline CDR1 LGHNA, CDR2 YSLEER. In nucleotides, the CDR3 is TGCGCCAGCAGCCAAGACCCAGCGGGGGAAGCGATAAGATCCTACGAGCAGTACTTC. This gives the protein CASSQDPAGEAIRSYEQYF.

V gene TRBV2 combines with J gene TRBJ2-7; 8 bases are shared with TRBD1. The germline CDR1 and CDR2 sequences are SNHLY and FYNNEI. J lost 7 bases, V lost 10 bases, and 12 bases had no gene match. This CDR3 is built from 13 residues. The CDR3 loop reads CATPTGDVGEQYF. The CDR3 DNA is TGTGCCACCCCGACAGGGGATGTAGGAGAGCAGTACTTC.

The chain joins TRBV6-4 to TRBJ2-1; the match to TRBD2 covers 13 bases. Germline loops: CDR1 MRHNA, CDR2 SNTAGT. Germline trimming cut 5 bases from V and 8 bases from J; bases unmatched to any gene: 3. The CDR3 contains 14 residues. CDR3 bases: TGTGCCAGCAGTCGGACTAGCGGGAGAGATGAGCAGTTCTTC. Translation: CASSRTSGRDEQFF.

This clone was picked up one time. The V call is TRBV6-4, the J call TRBJ2-3, with TRBD2 identical over 9 bases. The CDR3 is 15 residues long. From germline, CDR1 is MRHNA and CDR2 SNTAGT. Germline trimming cut 4 bases from V and 5 bases from J; bases unmatched to any gene: 7. The CDR3 DNA reads TGTGCCAGCAGTGCGAGCGGGAGGAGGGGAGATACGCAGTATTTT. It translates to CASSASGRRGDTQYF.

This clone has only one observation. This chain connects TRBV19 to TRBJ2-5; 11 bases match TRBD1. CDR3 length: 15 residues. V trimming: 3 bases; J trimming: 3 bases; junction bases outside the gene matches: 3. Germline CDR1 and CDR2: LNHDA and SQIVND (reference sequence). CDR3 sequence (DNA): TGTGCCAGTAGTATGGCGGGACAGGGGGAAGAGACCCAGTACTTC. Translation gives CASSMAGQGEETQYF.

This rearrangement joins TRBV7-6 to TRBJ2-1, with TRBD2 matching over 7 bases. There are 16 residues in the CDR3. V was clipped by 1 base and J by 0 bases; unmatched bases: 3. In germline, CDR1 is SGHVS, CDR2 FNYEAQ. The DNA for the CDR3 is TGTGCCAGCAGCTTAGTGGGCGGGAGCTCCTACAATGAGCAGTTCTTC. The encoded protein is CASSLVGGSSYNEQFF.